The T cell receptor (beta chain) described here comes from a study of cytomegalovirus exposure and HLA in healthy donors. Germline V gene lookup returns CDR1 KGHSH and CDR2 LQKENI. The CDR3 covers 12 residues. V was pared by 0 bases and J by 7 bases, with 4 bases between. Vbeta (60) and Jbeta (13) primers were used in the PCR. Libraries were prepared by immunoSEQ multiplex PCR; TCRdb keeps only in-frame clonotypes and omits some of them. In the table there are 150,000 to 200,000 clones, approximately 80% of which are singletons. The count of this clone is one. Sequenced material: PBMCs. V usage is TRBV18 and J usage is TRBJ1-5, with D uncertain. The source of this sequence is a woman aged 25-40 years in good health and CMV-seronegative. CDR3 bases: TGTGCCAGCTCACCACCGGCCCAGCCCCAGCATTTT. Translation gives CASSPPAQPQHF.